Listed below are T cell receptor beta chains from one sample, sequenced in a study of blood T cell repertoires in COVID-19. The repertoire was sequenced with immunoSEQ multiplex PCR; TCRdb's copy has only in-frame clones and lacks some. The table lists about 300,000 clones, around 90% of them singletons, with over 5.5% in the top ten. The specimen was peripheral blood. These receptors all stem from a woman between 50 and 59 years old with COVID-19, enrolled during active disease. The CDR3 runs from the conserved cysteine through the conserved F or W.

V	J	length	CDR3
TRBV5-1	TRBJ2-7	17	CASSLRGTGTGGIEQYF
TRBV11-2	TRBJ2-7	16	CASSLELQGVRYEQYF
TRBV5-1	TRBJ2-1	18	CASSWRTLGSESYNEQFF
TRBV9	TRBJ1-1	14	CASSPPPPGGRAFF
TRBV6-5	TRBJ1-3	14	CAIHGGGAEDTIYF
TRBV14	TRBJ1-5	14	CASSQSGRGQPQHF
TRBV27	TRBJ2-7	12	CASSLLRGEQYF
TRBV3-1/TRBV3-2	TRBJ2-5	14	CASSRGQGRETQYF
TRBV27	TRBJ2-1	15	CASSPRGLGLNEQFF
TRBV18	TRBJ2-7	11	CASSPGGEQYF
TRBV18	TRBJ2-3	14	CASFWDRSTDTQYF
TRBV30	TRBJ1-5	16	CAWSSATGRNNQPQHF
TRBV6-6	TRBJ1-3	16	CASSYGDRGSGNTIYF
TRBV5-1	TRBJ2-3	15	CASSPGTRSTDTQYF